This T cell receptor beta chain is from a study of shared clonotypes between healthy human individuals. As concerns this clone: The antigen is unknown.

General study findings and limits: Clonotypes shared by all four sorted-subset donors had higher generation probabilities than non-shared clonotypes.

V lost 4 bases and J lost 2; bases outside the gene matches: 5. CDR3 length: 14 amino acids. Per the germline V gene, CDR1 is SGHRS and CDR2 is YFSETQ. Using immunoSEQ multiplex PCR, the repertoire was profiled, and TCRdb retains in-frame clones only, with some absent. This table has 400,000 to 600,000 clones, roughly 95% appearing once. The chain is built from TRBV5-1 and TRBJ1-2; 7 bases map to TRBD1. Specimen: naive CD4+ T cells sorted from blood. Stated subset: CD45RA+ positively selected. This clonotype was obtained from a woman aged 25 to 39 in good health. The CDR3 DNA reads TGCGCCAGCAGCGTGACAGGGACCAACTATGGCTACACCTTC. Amino acid sequence: CASSVTGTNYGYTF.